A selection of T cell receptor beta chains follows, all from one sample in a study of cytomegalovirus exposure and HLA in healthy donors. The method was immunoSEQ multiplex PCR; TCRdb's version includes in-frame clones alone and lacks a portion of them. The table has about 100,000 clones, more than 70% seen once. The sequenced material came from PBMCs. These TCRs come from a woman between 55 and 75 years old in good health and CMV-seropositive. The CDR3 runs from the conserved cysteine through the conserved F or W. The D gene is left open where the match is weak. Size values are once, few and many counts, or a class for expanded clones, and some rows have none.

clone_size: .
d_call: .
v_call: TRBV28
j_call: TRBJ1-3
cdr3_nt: TGTGCCAGCAAAAGGGGGGGTAGTGGAAACACCATATATTTT
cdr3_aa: CASKRGGSGNTIYF

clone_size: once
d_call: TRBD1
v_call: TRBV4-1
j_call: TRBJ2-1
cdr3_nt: TGCGCCAGCAGCAAGGGACAGGTGAGCTCCTACAATGAGCAGTTCTTC
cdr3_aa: CASSKGQVSSYNEQFF

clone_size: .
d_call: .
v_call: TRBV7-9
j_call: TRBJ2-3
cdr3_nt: TGTTCCAGCAGCCTACAATTGGGAGCCGAGCCAGATACGCAGTATTTT
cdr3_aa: CSSSLQLGAEPDTQYF

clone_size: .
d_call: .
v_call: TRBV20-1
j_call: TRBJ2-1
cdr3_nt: TGCAGTGCTAGCCCCCTCCATGAGCAGTTCTTC
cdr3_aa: CSASPLHEQFF

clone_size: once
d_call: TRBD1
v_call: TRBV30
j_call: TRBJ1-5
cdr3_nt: TGTGCCTGGAGCCAGGGACAGGGGGTATGGCAGCCCCAGCATTTT
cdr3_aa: CAWSQGQGVWQPQHF

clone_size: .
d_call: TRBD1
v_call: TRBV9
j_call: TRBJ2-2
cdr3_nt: TGTGCCAGCAGCATTGACAGGGGGGACACCGGGGAGCTGTTTTTT
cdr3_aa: CASSIDRGDTGELFF

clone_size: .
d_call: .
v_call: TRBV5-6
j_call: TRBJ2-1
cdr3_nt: TGTGCCAGCAGTTCGCTAGGCAGCTCCTACAATGAGCAGTTCTTC
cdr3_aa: CASSSLGSSYNEQFF

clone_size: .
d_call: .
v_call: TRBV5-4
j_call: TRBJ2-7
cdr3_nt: TGTGCCAGCAGCCCATCGGGAGCCTTGTCCTACGAGCAGTACTTC
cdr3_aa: CASSPSGALSYEQYF

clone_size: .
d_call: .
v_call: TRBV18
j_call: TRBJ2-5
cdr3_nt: TGTGCCAGCTCACCCCAACAACAAGAGACCCAGTACTTC
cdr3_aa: CASSPQQQETQYF

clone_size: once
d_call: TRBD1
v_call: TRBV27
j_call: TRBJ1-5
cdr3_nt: TGTGCCAGCGGTTTAACAGGGGTAAGCAATCAGCCCCAGCATTTT
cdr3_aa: CASGLTGVSNQPQHF

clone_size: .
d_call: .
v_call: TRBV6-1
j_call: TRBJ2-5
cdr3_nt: TGTGCCAGCTCTTATCTCGTGGAGACCCAGTACTTC
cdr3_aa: CASSYLVETQYF

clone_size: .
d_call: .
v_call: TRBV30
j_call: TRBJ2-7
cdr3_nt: TGTGCCTGGCGTGCAGGGAAGGGCTACGAGCAGTACTTC
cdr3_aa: CAWRAGKGYEQYF

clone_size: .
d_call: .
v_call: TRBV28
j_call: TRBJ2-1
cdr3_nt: TGTGCCAGCAGTTTCGGAGATGAGCAGTTCTTC
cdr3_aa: CASSFGDEQFF

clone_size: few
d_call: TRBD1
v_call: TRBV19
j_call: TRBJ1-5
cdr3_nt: TGTGCCAGTAGTCCACAACAGGGGAATCAGCCCCAGCATTTT
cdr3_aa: CASSPQQGNQPQHF

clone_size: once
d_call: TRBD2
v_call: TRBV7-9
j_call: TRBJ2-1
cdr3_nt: TGTGCCAGCAGCTTGCCGAGATCTAGCGGGAGCTCCTACAATGAGCAGTTCTTC
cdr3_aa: CASSLPRSSGSSYNEQFF

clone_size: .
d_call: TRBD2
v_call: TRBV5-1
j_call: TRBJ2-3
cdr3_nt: TGCGCCAGCAGCTTGTCGGGACTAGCCCCCTTCACAGATACGCAGTATTTT
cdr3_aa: CASSLSGLAPFTDTQYF

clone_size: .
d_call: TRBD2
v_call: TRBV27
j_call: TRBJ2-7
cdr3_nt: TGTGCCAGCAGTACCCCTAGCGGGAGTTACTACGAGCAGTACTTC
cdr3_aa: CASSTPSGSYYEQYF

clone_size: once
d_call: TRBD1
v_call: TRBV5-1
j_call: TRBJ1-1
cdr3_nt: TGCGCCAGCAGCTCGACAGGGAGGAACACTGAAGCTTTCTTT
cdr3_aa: CASSSTGRNTEAFF

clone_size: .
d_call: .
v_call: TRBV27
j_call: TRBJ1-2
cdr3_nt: TGTGCCAGCAGTTCGCGGCAGAGCTATGGCTACACCTTC
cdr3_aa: CASSSRQSYGYTF

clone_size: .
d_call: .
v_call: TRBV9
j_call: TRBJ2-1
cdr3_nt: TGTGCCAGCAGCGTAAGGGGTGATGTGCTAGCGAGAGGTGAGCAGTTCTTC
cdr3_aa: CASSVRGDVLARGEQFF

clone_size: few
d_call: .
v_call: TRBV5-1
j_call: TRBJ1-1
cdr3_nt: TGCGCCAGCAGCTTAGAATCACAGGGTACGACTGAAGCTTTCTTT
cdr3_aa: CASSLESQGTTEAFF

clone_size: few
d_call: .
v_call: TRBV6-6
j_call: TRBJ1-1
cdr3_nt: TGTGCCACCTTGAGCGGGCGCCGCACTGAAGCTTTCTTT
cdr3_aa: CATLSGRRTEAFF

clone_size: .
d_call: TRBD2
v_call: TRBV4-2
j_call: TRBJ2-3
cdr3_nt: TGTGCCAGCAGCTCCGGGCGGGAGGGCCGGGGAGATACGCAGTATTTT
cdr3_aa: CASSSGREGRGDTQYF

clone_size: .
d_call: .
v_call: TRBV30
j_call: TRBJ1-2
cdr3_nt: TGTGCCTGGAGTGTTGGCAGGGGCATCTATGGCTACACCTTC
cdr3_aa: CAWSVGRGIYGYTF

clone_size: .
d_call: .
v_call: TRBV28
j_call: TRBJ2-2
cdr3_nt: TGTGCCAGCAGTGCATGGGCCACCGGGGAGCTGTTTTTT
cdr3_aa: CASSAWATGELFF

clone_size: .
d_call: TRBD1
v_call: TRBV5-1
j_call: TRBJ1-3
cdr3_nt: TGCGCCAGCAGCTTATATGTGTGGGGGACAGCTGGAAACACCATATATTTT
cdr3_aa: CASSLYVWGTAGNTIYF

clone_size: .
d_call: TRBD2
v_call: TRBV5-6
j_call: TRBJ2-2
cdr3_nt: TGTGCCAGCAGCTGGATTAGCGGGACCGGGGAGCTGTTTTTT
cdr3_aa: CASSWISGTGELFF

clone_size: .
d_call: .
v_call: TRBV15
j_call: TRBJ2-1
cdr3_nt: TGTGCCACCAGCAGAGGCGGGACCTCCTACAATGAGCAGTTCTTC
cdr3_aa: CATSRGGTSYNEQFF

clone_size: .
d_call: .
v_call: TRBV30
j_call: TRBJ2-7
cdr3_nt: TGTGCCTGGAGTGGTGGGGGCGCTTACGAGCAGTACTTC
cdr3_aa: CAWSGGGAYEQYF

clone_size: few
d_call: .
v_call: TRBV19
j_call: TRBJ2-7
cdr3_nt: TGTGCCAGTAGTATAGGTCTGATTGGCGGAGAGCAGTACTTC
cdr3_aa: CASSIGLIGGEQYF

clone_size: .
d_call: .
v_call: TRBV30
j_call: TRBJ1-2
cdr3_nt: TGTGCCTGGGCCGGGACAAAACCCGGCTACACCTTC
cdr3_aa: CAWAGTKPGYTF

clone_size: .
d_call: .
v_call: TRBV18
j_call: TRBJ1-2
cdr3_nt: TGTGCCAGCTCACCAGACTCGGGGGGTTACTCTACTGGCTACACCTTC
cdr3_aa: CASSPDSGGYSTGYTF

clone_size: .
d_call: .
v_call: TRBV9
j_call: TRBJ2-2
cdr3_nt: TGTGCCAGCAGCGTAGAGGGGGCGAACACCGGGGAGCTGTTTTTT
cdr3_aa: CASSVEGANTGELFF

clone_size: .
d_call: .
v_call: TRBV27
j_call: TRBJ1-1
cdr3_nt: TGTGCCAGCAGTTTATCTCCAGGCACTGAAGCTTTCTTT
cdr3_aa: CASSLSPGTEAFF

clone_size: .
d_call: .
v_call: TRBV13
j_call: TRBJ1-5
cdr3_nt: TGTGCCAGCAGCTTAGGCCCGGCAGGGCGGCAGCCCCAGCATTTT
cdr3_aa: CASSLGPAGRQPQHF

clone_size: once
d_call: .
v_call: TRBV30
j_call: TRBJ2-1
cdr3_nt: TGTGCCTGGAGTGTACTGGAGGGAGTGGAGCAGTTCTTC
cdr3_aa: CAWSVLEGVEQFF

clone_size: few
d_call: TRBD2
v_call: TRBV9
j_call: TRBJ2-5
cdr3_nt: TGTGCCAGCAGCGTAGGAGCCGGACTAGCGGGTTCAGAGACCCAGTACTTC
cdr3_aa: CASSVGAGLAGSETQYF

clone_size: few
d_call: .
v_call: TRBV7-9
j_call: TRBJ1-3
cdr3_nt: TGTGCCAGCAGACTTACCCCTTCAGGCGGAAACACCATATATTTT
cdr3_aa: CASRLTPSGGNTIYF

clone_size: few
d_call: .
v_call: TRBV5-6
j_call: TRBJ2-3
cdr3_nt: TGTGCCAGCAGGAGGGACTTAACAGATACGCAGTATTTT
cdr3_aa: CASRRDLTDTQYF

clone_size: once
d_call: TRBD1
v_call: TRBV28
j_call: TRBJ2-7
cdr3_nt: TGTGCCAGCAGTTTTTTTAGGGGACAGGGGCAACAGTCCTTC
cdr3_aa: CASSFFRGQGQQSF

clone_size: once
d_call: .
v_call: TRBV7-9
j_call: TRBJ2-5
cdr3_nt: TGTGCCAGCAGCGACGGGGAGACCCAGTACTTC
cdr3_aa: CASSDGETQYF

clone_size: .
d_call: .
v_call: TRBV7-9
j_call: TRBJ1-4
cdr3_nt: TGTGCCAGCAGCCTGGTCCGCCGCGATGAAAAACTGTTTTTT
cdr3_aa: CASSLVRRDEKLFF

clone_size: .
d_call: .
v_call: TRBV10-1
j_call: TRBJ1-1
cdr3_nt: TGCGCCAGCAGTGAGTATCTGGAGGGGAACACTGAAGCTTTCTTT
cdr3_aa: CASSEYLEGNTEAFF

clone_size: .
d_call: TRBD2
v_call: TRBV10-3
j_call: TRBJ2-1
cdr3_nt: TGTGCCATCAGTGGACCCCAGGGGTTAGCGGGAATAGGGGGAAATGAGCAGTTCTTC
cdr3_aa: CAISGPQGLAGIGGNEQFF

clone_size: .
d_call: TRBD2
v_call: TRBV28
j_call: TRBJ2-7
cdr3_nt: TGTGCCAGCAGCTTTGGCGGGAGCTCCTACGAGCAGTACTTC
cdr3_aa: CASSFGGSSYEQYF

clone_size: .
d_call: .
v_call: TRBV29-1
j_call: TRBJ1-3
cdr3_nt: TGCAGCGTTCCGGCCGCGGGTGGTGATGGAAACACCATATATTTT
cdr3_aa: CSVPAAGGDGNTIYF

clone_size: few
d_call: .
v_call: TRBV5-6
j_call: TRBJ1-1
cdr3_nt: TGTGCCAGCAGCTTGGTCGACACTGAAGCTTTCTTT
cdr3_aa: CASSLVDTEAFF

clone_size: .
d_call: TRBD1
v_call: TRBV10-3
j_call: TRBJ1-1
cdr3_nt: TGTGCCATCACCTCCCAGGGGGGTGGTGAAGCTTTCTTT
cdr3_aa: CAITSQGGGEAFF

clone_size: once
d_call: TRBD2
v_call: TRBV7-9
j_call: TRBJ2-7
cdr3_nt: TGTGCCAGCAGCTTCCCTTTCGGGAGGGCCCCAACCTACGAGCAGTACTTC
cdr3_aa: CASSFPFGRAPTYEQYF

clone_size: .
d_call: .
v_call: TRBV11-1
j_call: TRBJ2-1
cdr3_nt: TGTGCCAGCAGCCCGAGCTCCTACAATGAGCAGTTCTTC
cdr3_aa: CASSPSSYNEQFF

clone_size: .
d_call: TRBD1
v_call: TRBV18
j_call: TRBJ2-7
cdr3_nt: TGTGCCAGCTCACCTTCCCAGGGGGCTATCTACGAGCAGTACTTC
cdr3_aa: CASSPSQGAIYEQYF